This T cell receptor beta chain stems from a study of neoadjuvant nivolumab and ipilimumab in lung cancer (dated by TCRdb to the early 2020s). Background on the whole study: Nivolumab was given at 3 mg/kg intravenously on days 1, 15 and 29, and the combination arm added ipilimumab 1 mg/kg on day 1 only. In the trial, around 42 patients with operable NSCLC were treated, of whom around 23 were randomized to nivolumab monotherapy and about 21 to nivolumab plus ipilimumab. Seven patients had matched pretherapy and resected tumor pairs analyzed, with four treated with nivolumab and three with nivolumab plus ipilimumab. For each study arm, the primary endpoint of the trial was the rate of major pathologic response (MPR) in the intention-to-treat population. TCR repertoires were compared between pretherapy (baseline) peripheral blood and tumors resected at surgery after neoadjuvant immune checkpoint blockade.

Libraries were prepared through the immunoSEQ multiplex PCR assay. The published analysis was carried out like this. Repertoires were summarized in terms of richness and clonality, and significantly expanded and contracted clones between pre- and post-therapy samples were identified. TCRdb limited this immuneACCESS table to in-frame rearrangements with V and J called. A share of clones is missing; checked studies link under half to unresolved V genes, and the rest is unexplained. V and J calls plus clone size are reproduced from that table; the DNA served to infer D and trimming. Counted in this sample were about 20,000 clones; approximately 76% of them appeared once. Jointly, the top ten make up 8% of the sample. From the cysteine through the phenylalanine, the CDR3 covers 15 amino acids. The DNA shown is the 45-base CDR3, in frame from base 1. CDR1 SEHNR and CDR2 FQNEAQ are derived from the germline V gene (reference sequence). The V and J ends are trimmed by 5 bases and 6 bases, leaving 20 bases between them.

General findings and caveats noted by the study authors: From pretherapy to surgery, tumor T-cell richness and clonality increased in three of three dual-therapy tumors but in only two of four nivolumab-treated tumors. Resected tumors had greater TCR richness and clonality than tumor-adjacent uninvolved lung, and increases were observed in more dual-therapy-treated tumors. Pretherapy blood TCR richness correlated positively with richness in tumors resected after neoadjuvant therapy (Spearman R ≈ 0.8). No significant correlation was found between TCR clonality and pathologic tumor regression, and only one major-pathologic-response sample was available for the clonality analysis. A small number of samples underwent TCR sequencing.

Remarks on this clone: It lacks a known antigen. Base qualities are not provided; no much larger clone lies one nucleotide away.

Explained via the paper, the time point label denotes: at surgical resection after neoadjuvant nivolumab +/- ipilimumab. The samples were obtained from NEOSTAR, a phase 2 randomized trial that tested neoadjuvant nivolumab or nivolumab plus ipilimumab, followed by surgery, in operable NSCLC. The source of this sequence is an adult with non-small cell lung cancer. The sample in question was tumor tissue, obtained after neoadjuvant nivolumab, alone or with ipilimumab, at or shortly before surgery. The rearrangement combines TRBV7-9 with TRBJ2-7; possibly the D gene is TRBD1, per 5 matching bases. CDR3 protein: CASSPIPGYYAEQYF. The sequenced DNA: TGTGCCAGCAGCCCAATACCAGGGTATTATGCCGAGCAGTACTTC.